This passage covers 6 T cell receptor beta chains from one sample sequenced in a study of cytotoxic CD8 clonotypes in ibrutinib-treated CLL. Assay used: immunoSEQ multiplex PCR; TCRdb lists only in-frame clones, some missing. Of tens of thousands of clones listed, approximately 82% are singletons. Here the sequenced sample was PBMCs, taken after 24 months of ibrutinib treatment. Every receptor here comes from a human donor with chronic lymphocytic leukemia.

This chain uses TRBV11-2 with TRBJ2-7; TRBD2 is a possible D gene (6 bases). This CDR3 contains 12 residues. Deletions cut 0 bases from V and 10 bases from J, with 10 bases between. The germline V gene encodes CDR1 SGHAT and CDR2 FQNNGV. The CDR3 loop reads CASSLDRREQYF. In DNA form, the CDR3 reads TGTGCCAGCAGCTTAGATAGGCGGGAACAGTACTTC.

This clone has just one count. CDR3 sequence: CASASQKNTEAFF. CDR3 coding DNA: TGTGCCAGCGCTAGCCAAAAGAACACTGAAGCTTTCTTT. This rearrangement joins TRBV7-3 to TRBJ1-1; D ambiguous. Germline assignment: CDR1 SGHTA and CDR2 FQGTGA. V lost 8 bases and J lost 1, with 11 bases in between. This CDR3 has 13 residues.

This clone was seen a single time. The CDR3 loop reads CASSPSPSGRAREQFF. Here the CDR3 DNA reads TGTGCCAGCAGCCCCTCGCCTAGCGGGAGGGCCAGGGAGCAGTTCTTC. The chain carries TRBV7-2 and TRBJ2-1; the match to TRBD2 covers 12 bases. The CDR3 contains 16 residues. V trimming: 5 bases; J trimming: 10 bases; junction bases outside the gene matches: 12. Germline V CDR1 and CDR2: SGHTA, FQGNSA.

The chain couples TRBV19 to TRBJ2-1; the match to TRBD1 covers 10 bases. The CDR3 is made up of 16 amino acids. J lost 3 bases, V lost 6 bases, and 8 bases had no gene match. Germline CDR1 reads LNHDA; CDR2 reads SQIVND (reference sequence). The CDR3, as DNA: TGTGCCAGTAGGAAATCCGGGACAGGGGACTACAATGAGCAGTTCTTC. Translating gives CASRKSGTGDYNEQFF. The complete variable domain, with remaining parts taken from reference TRBV19 and TRBJ2-1, reads DGGITQSPKYLFRKEGQNVTLSCEQNLNHDAMYWYRQDPGQGLRLIYYSQIVNDFQKGDIAEGYSVSREKKESFPLTVTSAQKNPTAFYLCASRKSGTGDYNEQFFGPGTRLTVL.

The chain joins TRBV6-1 to TRBJ1-2; D remains unclear. The germline V gene has CDR1 MNHNS and CDR2 SASEGT. This CDR3 has 14 residues. V was cut by 4 bases and J by 0 bases, with 9 bases left in between. The CDR3 here is CASSAGTANYGYTF. The CDR3 nucleotides are TGTGCCAGCAGTGCTGGCACGGCTAACTATGGCTACACCTTC.

This sequence joins TRBV27 and TRBJ2-1; the D gene is possibly TRBD2 (5 bases). This CDR3 region has 15 residues. Trimming took 7 bases from V and 1 from J, leaving 14 bases between them. The germline CDR1 and CDR2 sequences are MNHEY and SMNVEV (reference sequence). The CDR3 is CASTPRVESYNEQFF. CDR3 sequence (DNA): TGTGCCAGCACCCCGCGGGTGGAATCCTACAATGAGCAGTTCTTC.